The sequence of this T cell receptor beta chain was determined in a study of T-cell memory formation after mild COVID-19. In the study overall: TCR clusters largely stayed donor specific.

The CDR3 is 17 amino acids. CDR1 and CDR2 (germline): SGHTA, FQGNSA. J lost 4 bases, V lost 1 base, and 8 bases had no gene match. General study findings and limits: CD4+ bias marked clones expanding day 15 to 37, unlike balanced contracting clones.

This clonotype was observed a handful of times. Its antigen is unidentified. 5'RACE with constant-segment primers yielded barcoded, UMI-tagged TCR alpha and TCR beta cDNA libraries. TCRdb reprocessed the 5' RACE reads with MiXCR, giving one entry per CDR3 protein. The data contain roughly 370,000 distinct CDR3 sequences, about 16% of them singletons. The rearrangement links TRBV7-2 to TRBJ2-1; 9 positions match TRBD2. Input material: PBMCs or a T cell subset sorted from them (not recorded which). This receptor was identified in a man aged 18-30 years who had mild COVID-19 (a few samples of this study predate the infection). Cell type and time point are not known. The CDR3 DNA sequence: TGTGCCAGCAGCTTAGTTCTGGCGGGGGGGATTTACAATGAGCAGTTCTTC. Its protein product is CASSLVLAGGIYNEQFF.